The 12 T cell receptor beta chains presented below share a single source sample, sequenced in a study of PD-L1 blockade in urothelial cancer. Time point of the sample: peripheral blood 6 weeks after treatment start. The assay was immunoSEQ multiplex PCR, and TCRdb's table has in-frame clones only and misses some. The sample contains over 100,000 clones, approximately 89% of which appear only once. The sample was PBMCs, taken around atezolizumab (anti-PD-L1) treatment. The receptors come from a man between 60 and 75 years old with urothelial cancer.

This chain uses TRBV18 with TRBJ1-1; 11 bases match TRBD1. V lost 2 bases to trimming and J lost 5 bases; unmatched junction nucleotides: 13. In germline, CDR1 is KGHSH, CDR2 LQKENI. The CDR3 contains 18 residues. The chain's CDR3 is CASSPVGQGATAHTEAFF. In nucleotides, the CDR3 is TGTGCCAGCTCACCAGTTGGACAGGGGGCCACCGCCCATACTGAAGCTTTCTTT.

The rearrangement links TRBV5-1 to TRBJ2-3; D may be TRBD2 (6 bases). This CDR3 is 15 amino acids long. Trimming cost V 0 bases and J 4 bases, with 12 bases left between them. Germline loops: CDR1 SGHRS, CDR2 YFSETQ. CDR3 DNA sequence: TGCGCCAGCAGCTTGGGCGGAGGGAAGGCAGATACGCAGTATTTT. Translation gives CASSLGGGKADTQYF.

The J gene is TRBJ1-1, the V gene TRBV11-2, with D perhaps matching TRBD1 (6 bases). Germline CDR1 and CDR2: SGHAT and FQNNGV. This CDR3 is built from 14 residues. The V end was cut by 5 bases, the J end by 8 bases, with 18 bases between. For the CDR3, the DNA is TGTGCCAGCAGCACTCCCCGGGGGGCTGAGGAAGCTTTCTTT. Translating gives CASSTPRGAEEAFF.

The gene calls are TRBV29-1 and TRBJ1-1; D not certain. The CDR3 totals 13 residues. With 2 bases removed from V and 3 bases from J, the gap between germline ends came to 10 bases. The germline V gene has CDR1 SQVTM and CDR2 ANQGSEA. The CDR3 region has the DNA TGCAGCGTTGAACGGAGCAGAGACACTGAAGCTTTCTTT. Amino acid sequence: CSVERSRDTEAFF.

V usage is TRBV7-2 and J usage is TRBJ2-5, with unresolved D. The CDR3 extends over 13 amino acids. Trimming removed 3 bases from V and 1 base from J, with 6 bases in between. Germline-derived CDR1 and CDR2 are SGHTA and FQGNSA. This CDR3 reads CASSFRGQETQYF. In DNA form, the CDR3 reads TGTGCCAGCAGCTTTAGAGGCCAAGAGACCCAGTACTTC.

The chain couples TRBV4-2 to TRBJ1-2, with TRBD1 as a possible D gene (6 bases). The CDR3 is 14 amino acids. Deletions cut 0 bases from V and 4 bases from J, with 9 bases between. Germline V lookup: CDR1 LGHNA, CDR2 YNFKEQ. For the CDR3, the DNA is TGTGCCAGCAGCCAAGACAGGGGAACCTATGGCTACACCTTC. This sequence encodes CASSQDRGTYGYTF.

The chain carries TRBV7-8 and TRBJ1-3, with 7 bases matching TRBD1. This CDR3 region has 16 residues. CDR1 and CDR2 from the germline V gene are SGHVS and FQNEAQ. Losses at the gene ends were 4 bases for V and 2 bases for J; bases not matched to a gene: 8. The CDR3 loop is CASSSPTGKTGNTIYF. CDR3 nucleotides: TGTGCCAGCAGCTCCCCGACAGGGAAGACTGGAAACACCATATATTTT.

This chain joins TRBV28 and TRBJ1-1; TRBD1 matches at 8 bases. This CDR3 is 11 amino acids long. The V segment lost 10 bases and the J segment 8 bases; nucleotides outside the gene matches: 6. Germline V gene sequence: CDR1 MDHEN, CDR2 SYDVKM. CDR3 nucleotides: TGTGCCACAGGGGGCGTTGGGGAAGCTTTCTTT. Amino acid sequence: CATGGVGEAFF.

This sequence joins TRBV9 and TRBJ2-5; D may be TRBD2 (5 bases). The CDR3 runs to 13 residues. Trimming took 6 bases from V and 3 from J, leaving 12 bases between them. Germline V CDR1 and CDR2: SGDLS, YYNGEE. The CDR3 sequence: CASNREREETQYF. DNA for the CDR3: TGTGCCAGCAATCGGGAAAGAGAAGAGACCCAGTACTTC.

The rearrangement links TRBV2 to TRBJ1-1; perhaps TRBD1 as D (5 bases). CDR3 length: 14 residues. The V end lost 0 bases, the J end lost 3 bases, and 8 bases lay between the germline ends. Germline lookup yields CDR1 SNHLY and CDR2 FYNNEI. The CDR3 DNA is TGTGCCAGCAGTGAAGCGGGGGGGGACACTGAAGCTTTCTTT. The encoded protein is CASSEAGGDTEAFF. Full variable domain (rest looked up from reference TRBV2 and TRBJ1-1): EPEVTQTPSHQVTQMGQEVILRCVPISNHLYFYWYRQILGQKVEFLVSFYNNEISEKSEIFDDQFSVERPDGSNFTLKIRSTKLEDSAMYFCASSEAGGDTEAFFGQGTRLTVV.

V and J are TRBV2 and TRBJ1-4, with D possibly TRBD1 on 5 matching bases. Trimming removed 5 bases from V and 6 bases from J, with 22 bases in between. The CDR3 sequence is 17 residues long. Germline loops: CDR1 SNHLY, CDR2 FYNNEI. The CDR3 region is CASSPRAGRASYEKLFF. The CDR3 DNA reads as TGTGCCAGCAGTCCCCGGGCAGGGCGCGCGTCGTATGAAAAACTGTTTTTT.

The V gene is TRBV21-1, the J gene TRBJ2-7; TRBD1 was called by the table and not checked on the DNA. TRBV21-1 is a recognized pseudogene. The CDR3 is 15 residues long. Here the CDR3 DNA reads TGTGCCAGCAGCAAAGAGGGGACAGGGGTGTACGAGCAGTACTTC. This encodes CASSKEGTGVYEQYF.